Below, 25 T cell receptor beta chains from the same sample are listed, as sequenced in a study of identical twins. TCRdb re-called the 5' RACE reads through MiXCR, storing one row per CDR3 protein. Seen here are 500,000 to 600,000 distinct CDR3 sequences, 22% observed once, and the top ten hold roughly 0.9%. Separately, the same data were catalogued under a study of T cells expressing NK-cell markers.

Sequencing was done on a sample of CD4+ T cells sorted from blood. Receptors originate from a woman in her late teens or twenties in good health.

This clonotype has more than one count but fewer than ten. The gene calls are TRBV5-1 and TRBJ1-3, with 9 bases lining up with TRBD1. The CDR3 loop spans 15 amino acids. Losses at the gene ends were 0 bases for V and 2 bases for J; bases not matched to a gene: 0. The germline gives CDR1 SGHRS, CDR2 YFSETQ. CDR3 amino acids: CASSLGQGAGNTIYF. The CDR3 DNA reads as TGCGCCAGCAGCTTGGGACAGGGGGCTGGAAACACCATATATTTT. The variable domain in full, with the rest retrieved from reference TRBV5-1 and TRBJ1-3, is KAGVTQTPRYLIKTRGQQVTLSCSPISGHRSVSWYQQTPGQGLQFLFEYFSETQRNKGNFPGRFSGRQFSNSRSEMNVSTLELGDSALYLCASSLGQGAGNTIYFGEGSWLTVV.

The V call is TRBV5-6, the J call TRBJ2-5, with no clear D. V gave up 0 bases and J gave up 1 base, with 10 bases separating them. The CDR3 is 15 residues long. The germline V gene encodes CDR1 SGHDT and CDR2 YYEEEE. CDR3 in amino acids: CASSLVLSLQETQYF. In nucleotides, the CDR3 is TGTGCCAGCAGCTTGGTTCTCTCTCTCCAAGAGACCCAGTACTTC.

The chain is built from TRBV5-1 and TRBJ2-1; the match to TRBD2 covers 10 bases. V gave up 3 bases and J gave up 4 bases; unmatched junction bases: 7. The CDR3 is 16 amino acids. Germline assignment: CDR1 SGHRS and CDR2 YFSETQ. The DNA of the CDR3 is TGCGCCAGCAGCTCCTTAGCGGGAGGCCTTTACAATGAGCAGTTCTTC. Its translation: CASSSLAGGLYNEQFF.

The rearrangement joins TRBV15 to TRBJ2-7; no definite D call. Trimming left V 4 bases short and J 4 bases short, with 11 bases between. Looked up from germline, CDR1 is LNHNV and CDR2 is YYDKDF (reference sequence). The CDR3 runs 13 residues. CDR3 nucleotides: TGTGCCACCAGCACCAGTAATGGATACGAGCAGTACTTC. It encodes CATSTSNGYEQYF.

The rearrangement joins TRBV12-3 or TRBV12-4 to TRBJ1-1; TRBD1 matches at 7 bases. Trimming removed 5 bases from V and 4 bases from J; junction bases left unmatched: 4. The CDR3 runs to 13 residues. The CDR3: CASSVRDSTEAFF. The CDR3 DNA reads as TGTGCCAGCAGTGTCCGGGACAGCACTGAAGCTTTCTTT.

The J gene is TRBJ2-2, the V gene TRBV5-1; D is possibly TRBD2 (5 bases). CDR1 is SGHRS, CDR2 YFSETQ, per germline. CDR3 length equals 14 residues. Trimming left V 2 bases short and J 8 bases short, with 13 bases between. The DNA of the CDR3 is TGCGCCAGCAGCTTCGACTATCTCCGGGGGGAGCTGTTTTTT. Translation: CASSFDYLRGELFF.

This chain links TRBV5-1 with TRBJ2-1; D is perhaps TRBD1 or TRBD2 (5 bases each). CDR3 length: 15 residues. V lost 0 bases to trimming and J lost 5 bases, with 12 bases between them. Per the germline V gene, CDR1 is SGHRS and CDR2 is YFSETQ. CDR3 region: CASSLVGGPNNEQFF. The DNA for the CDR3 is TGCGCCAGCAGCTTGGTTGGGGGACCGAACAATGAGCAGTTCTTC.

The chain combines TRBV29-1 with TRBJ1-5, with a weak D call TRBD1 (6 bases). The CDR3 sequence is 12 residues long. CDR1 is SQVTM and CDR2 is ANQGSEA in the germline V gene. The germline V and J ends were trimmed by 5 bases and 7 bases, with 12 bases remaining between them. The CDR3 DNA reads as TGCAGCGTTAGATCAGGGGAGCAGCCCCAGCATTTT. Amino acid sequence: CSVRSGEQPQHF.

The genes are TRBV3-1 and TRBJ2-7; the D is unclear. V dropped 4 bases and J dropped 8 bases, with 15 bases sitting between them. Germline CDR1 reads LGHDT; CDR2 reads YNNKEL (reference sequence). The CDR3 is 13 residues long. As DNA, the CDR3 is TGTGCCAGCAGCCCTGCGCGGCGAGACAAGCAGTACTTC. Its protein product is CASSPARRDKQYF.

This clonotype was observed at least ten times. The rearrangement uses TRBV29-1 and TRBJ2-3; TRBD2 matches at 7 bases. V shed 5 bases, J shed 0 bases, and the junction held 14 bases outside the gene matches. The CDR3 totals 17 residues. Germline CDR1 reads SQVTM; CDR2 reads ANQGSEA. The CDR3 nucleotides are TGCAGCGTTCCCCCAGGCGGGGGTCGTACTAGCACAGATACGCAGTATTTT. It specifies CSVPPGGGRTSTDTQYF.

This clonotype has more than one count but fewer than ten. The chain recombines TRBV7-2 with TRBJ1-1; D is undetermined. V lost 6 bases and J 5 bases, leaving 13 bases between the germline ends. This CDR3 region has 13 residues. Germline V gene lookup returns CDR1 SGHTA and CDR2 FQGNSA. The CDR3 bases are TGTGCCAGCAGTTCTGAACGTGAGACTGAAGCTTTCTTT. It yields the protein CASSSERETEAFF.

The chain carries TRBV7-8 and TRBJ2-1; 9 nucleotides agree with TRBD2. J was trimmed by 7 bases and V by 5 bases; bases with no gene match: 18. The V gene's germline CDR1 is SGHVS and CDR2 FQNEAQ. This CDR3 comprises 18 residues. CDR3 bases: TGTGCCAGCAGCACGCTAGCGGGGACTTCCGCCGTCAAGAATGAGCAGTTCTTC. Translation gives CASSTLAGTSAVKNEQFF.

This clonotype was recorded once. The rearrangement uses TRBV3-1 and TRBJ2-3; D remains unclear. V shed 3 bases and J shed 5 bases, with 18 bases lying between them. CDR3 length equals 16 residues. Per the germline V gene, CDR1 is LGHDT and CDR2 is YNNKEL (reference sequence). CDR3 sequence (DNA): TGTGCCAGCAGCCAGAATCCGGGCCCTCCTAAAGATACGCAGTATTTT. Protein sequence: CASSQNPGPPKDTQYF.

This clonotype has a handful of counts. The chain carries TRBV12-3 or TRBV12-4 and TRBJ2-1, with 9 bases aligning to TRBD2. With V trimmed by 3 bases and J by 12 bases, 9 bases remained unmatched. This CDR3 is 14 amino acids long. The CDR3 region has the DNA TGTGCCAGCAGTTTTAATGCGGGAGGGCCACTGCAGTTCTTC. Protein sequence: CASSFNAGGPLQFF.

In this sample, this clonotype turned up a few times. The V gene is TRBV7-6, the J gene TRBJ2-7; D is tentatively TRBD1 or TRBD2 (6 bases each). V was shortened by 5 bases and J by 1 base, with 15 bases between the two germline ends. Germline CDR1 SGHVS, CDR2 FNYEAQ. The length of the CDR3 is 15 residues. CDR3 DNA sequence: TGTGCCAGCAGCCGCGGGACACACGTTTCCTACGAGCAGTACTTC. Protein product: CASSRGTHVSYEQYF.

The chain couples TRBV5-1 to TRBJ1-1, with TRBD1 as a possible D gene (5 bases). V was trimmed by 1 base and J by 4 bases, leaving 11 bases between them. CDR3 size: 14 residues. The germline V gene has CDR1 SGHRS and CDR2 YFSETQ. The CDR3 nucleotides are TGCGCCAGCAGCTTGCAGGGATCCCGCACTGAAGCTTTCTTT. It is translated as CASSLQGSRTEAFF. Combining the CDR3 with reference TRBV5-1 and TRBJ1-1 gives the whole variable domain KAGVTQTPRYLIKTRGQQVTLSCSPISGHRSVSWYQQTPGQGLQFLFEYFSETQRNKGNFPGRFSGRQFSNSRSEMNVSTLELGDSALYLCASSLQGSRTEAFFGQGTRLTVV.

V and J are TRBV9 and TRBJ2-3; D unresolved. Germline V gene lookup returns CDR1 SGDLS and CDR2 YYNGEE. Deletions cut 4 bases from V and 2 bases from J, with 26 bases between. This CDR3 spans 19 amino acids. CDR3 sequence: CASSMGSSWMKKNTDTQYF. CDR3 coding DNA: TGTGCCAGCAGCATGGGGTCTTCCTGGATGAAGAAGAACACAGATACGCAGTATTTT. The full variable domain, in which reference TRBV9 and TRBJ2-3 provide the parts outside the CDR3, is DSGVTQTPKHLITATGQRVTLRCSPRSGDLSVYWYQQSLDQGLQFLIQYYNGEERAKGNILERFSAQQFPDLHSELNLSSLELGDSALYFCASSMGSSWMKKNTDTQYFGPGTRLTVL.

The chain employs TRBV11-3 and TRBJ1-2; no definite D call. This CDR3 is built from 17 residues. Trimming took off 3 bases at V and 6 bases at J, with 23 bases between the two ends. CDR1 SGHNT and CDR2 YENEEA come from the germline V gene. CDR3 sequence: CASSFQARSDGGHGYTF. The CDR3 coding sequence is TGTGCCAGCAGCTTCCAAGCCCGATCGGACGGAGGCCATGGCTACACCTTC.

The V and J genes are TRBV5-1 and TRBJ2-3, with 7 bases that match TRBD1. From germline, CDR1 is SGHRS and CDR2 YFSETQ. V was clipped by 2 bases and J by 5 bases; unmatched bases: 5. The CDR3 is 14 amino acids. CDR3 in DNA: TGCGCCAGCAGCTTCGACAGGGTGAGAGATACGCAGTATTTT. The encoded protein is CASSFDRVRDTQYF.

In this sample, this clonotype turned up a few times. The chain joins TRBV20-1 to TRBJ1-5; D is perhaps TRBD1 (5 bases). This CDR3 has 15 residues. The V gene's germline CDR1 is DFQATT and CDR2 SNEGSKA (reference sequence). The V end lost 0 bases, the J end lost 4 bases, and 13 bases lay between the germline ends. CDR3: CSARDPQAGNQPQHF. CDR3 DNA: TGCAGTGCTAGAGACCCACAGGCAGGAAATCAGCCCCAGCATTTT.

The chain links TRBV7-9 to TRBJ2-5; D might be TRBD1 (5 bases). CDR1 is SEHNR, CDR2 FQNEAQ, per germline (reference sequence). V lost 5 bases to trimming and J lost 7 bases, with 14 bases between them. This CDR3 contains 13 residues. The CDR3 reads CASSADSVATQYF. The DNA of the CDR3 is TGTGCCAGCAGCGCAGACAGCGTGGCGACCCAGTACTTC.

The V call is TRBV20-1, the J call TRBJ2-1, with D tentatively TRBD2 (5 bases). The CDR3 is 14 residues long. Trimming stripped 5 bases from V and 3 bases from J, with 14 bases between. The germline CDR1 and CDR2 sequences are DFQATT and SNEGSKA (reference sequence). CDR3 DNA: TGCAGTGCTTCCGGAGGCCCCCACTACAATGAGCAGTTCTTC. Amino acid sequence: CSASGGPHYNEQFF.

The chain recombines TRBV6-1 with TRBJ2-7; D is unclear. Germline V gives CDR1 MNHNS, CDR2 SASEGT. The CDR3 has 13 residues. The V end was cut by 6 bases, the J end by 4 bases, with 13 bases between. The CDR3 protein is CASSIRASYEQYF. The CDR3 DNA reads as TGTGCCAGCAGCATACGGGCATCGTACGAGCAGTACTTC.

This clonotype was recorded many times. The chain couples TRBV20-1 to TRBJ2-1; tentative D call: TRBD1 (5 bases). Trimming took off 3 bases at V and 4 bases at J, with 7 bases between the two ends. Germline V CDR1 and CDR2: DFQATT, SNEGSKA (reference sequence). CDR3 length: 12 residues. The CDR3 reads CSARDTYNEQFF. CDR3 bases: TGCAGTGCTAGGGACACGTACAATGAGCAGTTCTTC.

This clonotype has just a few counts. The chain is built from TRBV20-1 and TRBJ1-5, with D perhaps matching TRBD1 (6 bases). The length of the CDR3 is 14 residues. Trimming pared 6 bases from V and 4 bases from J, leaving 16 bases between. Per the germline V gene, CDR1 is DFQATT and CDR2 is SNEGSKA (reference sequence). CDR3 amino acids: CSARRGLPNQPQHF. The CDR3 coding sequence is TGCAGTGCGCGACGGGGGCTCCCTAATCAGCCCCAGCATTTT.